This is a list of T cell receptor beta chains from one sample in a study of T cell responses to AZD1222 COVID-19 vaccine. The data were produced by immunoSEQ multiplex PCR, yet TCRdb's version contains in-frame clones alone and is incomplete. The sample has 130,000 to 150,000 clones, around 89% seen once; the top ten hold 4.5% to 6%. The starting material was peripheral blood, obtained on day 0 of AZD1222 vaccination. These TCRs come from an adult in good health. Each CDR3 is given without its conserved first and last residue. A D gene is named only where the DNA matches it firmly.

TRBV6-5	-	ASSREINPSPLH
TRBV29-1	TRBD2	SVMTSGISSYNEQF
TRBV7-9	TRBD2	ASSLTSGAYEQY
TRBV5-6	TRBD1	ASSLGGSGDRGKLF
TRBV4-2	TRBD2	ASSWSGSESNEQF
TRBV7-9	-	ASSLVFGNTEAF
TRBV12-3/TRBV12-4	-	ASRDWGGGELF
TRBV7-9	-	ASSVNLGRLNTGELF
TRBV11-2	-	ASSSQLSGNTIY
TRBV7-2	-	ASSPWTEGDEQF
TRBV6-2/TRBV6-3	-	ASSSRQRVTVHQPQH
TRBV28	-	ASSQGGTQY
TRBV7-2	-	ASAQLGLRSPLH
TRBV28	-	ASSLFRVRQPQH
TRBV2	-	ASAGRRNTEAF
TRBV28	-	ASSLEVANYGYT
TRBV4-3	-	ASSQDHQGLGQPQH
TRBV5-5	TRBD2	ASSLAGTSGGNEQF
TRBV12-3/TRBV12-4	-	ASSLFENSPLH
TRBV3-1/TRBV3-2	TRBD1	ASSPQQGVNTEAF
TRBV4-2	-	ASSQDLVGYT
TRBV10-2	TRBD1	ASRKPTPGQGLEKLF
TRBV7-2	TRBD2	ASGLAGGSGYEQY
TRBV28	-	ASSLGRAFSYEQY
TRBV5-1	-	ASSPQSGVYEKLF
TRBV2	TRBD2	ASTAQRGEGETQY
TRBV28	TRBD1	ASSSGGSGYGYT
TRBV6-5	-	ASSYSVQAGYGYT
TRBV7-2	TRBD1	ASSLSTGQGTEAF
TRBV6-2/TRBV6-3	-	ASSFTRVMSSGNTIY
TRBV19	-	ASRLRGEGWSVNTEAF
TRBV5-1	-	ASSLSTPTEAF
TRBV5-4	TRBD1	ASSLAGQVSSPLH
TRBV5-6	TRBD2	ASSSLAGGADTQY
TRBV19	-	ASSMGPTGETEAF
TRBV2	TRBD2	ASSEALGLAGDEQF
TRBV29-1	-	SVDNLYYGYT
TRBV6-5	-	ASSYQGSTDTQY
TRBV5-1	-	ASSLGAEQY
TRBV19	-	ASRQGSLF
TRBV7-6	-	ASSAISGTTNEKLF
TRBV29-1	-	SVRVSYEQY
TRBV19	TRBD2	ASTHLWEGRGTDTQY
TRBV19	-	ASSPSLTDTGGYT
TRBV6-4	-	ASSDSATQDNEQF
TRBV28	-	ASSLKGYYSNQPQH
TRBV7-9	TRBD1	ASSLAGQGVKRETQY
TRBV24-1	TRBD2	ATSTSGRNNEQF
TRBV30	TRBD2	AWTYGRAPNEQF
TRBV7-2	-	ASSLRRSTDTQY